These 10 T cell receptor beta chains came from one sample sequenced in a study of TIL therapy for anti-PD-1-resistant metastatic lung cancer. Specified time point: pre-treatment sample, taken before nivolumab and TIL therapy. The libraries were made with immunoSEQ v3. Libraries were prepared by immunoSEQ multiplex PCR; TCRdb keeps only in-frame clonotypes and omits some of them. The table shows fewer than 40,000 clones, with 74% occurring only once. Sequences were derived from blood, sampled at baseline. The receptors here all came from a woman aged 30 to 85 with non-small cell lung cancer.

DNA of the CDR3: TGTGCCAGTAGCAAGGAGCGTGGGTGGTTGGGGGATACGCAGTATTTT. It translates to CASSKERGWLGDTQYF. The V call is TRBV19, the J call TRBJ2-3; D not certain. Germline V CDR1 and CDR2: LNHDA, SQIVND (reference sequence). Trimming stripped 6 bases from V and 6 bases from J, with 22 bases between. The CDR3 extends over 16 amino acids. The whole variable domain, filled in from reference TRBV19 and TRBJ2-3, reads DGGITQSPKYLFRKEGQNVTLSCEQNLNHDAMYWYRQDPGQGLRLIYYSQIVNDFQKGDIAEGYSVSREKKESFPLTVTSAQKNPTAFYLCASSKERGWLGDTQYFGPGTRLTVL.

This clone ranks as medium-sized. The chain uses TRBV19 and TRBJ1-5, with D possibly TRBD1 on 5 matching bases. Looked up from germline, CDR1 is LNHDA and CDR2 is SQIVND (reference sequence). The CDR3 runs 15 residues. Trimming shortened V by 5 bases and J by 7 bases, and 18 bases separated the two germline ends. The CDR3 loop reads CASSLGTVNGQPQHF. CDR3 coding DNA: TGTGCCAGTAGTCTCGGGACGGTTAACGGACAGCCCCAGCATTTT.

This clone was recorded only once. This chain connects TRBV15 to TRBJ2-5; possibly TRBD2 for D (6 bases). Trimming removed 5 bases at V and 2 bases at J, with 12 bases between. The CDR3 is made up of 14 amino acids. The germline V gene encodes CDR1 LNHNV and CDR2 YYDKDF (reference sequence). The CDR3, as DNA: TGTGCCACCAGCTCAGGCGGGGCTCAAGAGACCCAGTACTTC. This gives the protein CATSSGGAQETQYF.

The CDR3 spells CASSVVGQGAWDTQYF. The CDR3 DNA is TGTGCCAGCAGCGTGGTGGGACAGGGGGCCTGGGATACGCAGTATTTT. V gene TRBV9 combines with J gene TRBJ2-3, with 12 positions matching TRBD1. CDR1 and CDR2 (germline): SGDLS, YYNGEE. J lost 6 bases, V lost 2 bases, and 7 bases had no gene match. This CDR3 is 16 amino acids long. Based on the CDR3 plus reference TRBV9 and TRBJ2-3, the full variable domain is DSGVTQTPKHLITATGQRVTLRCSPRSGDLSVYWYQQSLDQGLQFLIQYYNGEERAKGNILERFSAQQFPDLHSELNLSSLELGDSALYFCASSVVGQGAWDTQYFGPGTRLTVL.

A note on this clone: No DNA is shown, since the ends of the CDR3 on it are uncertain; the CDR3 is the one TCRdb lists. The V call is TRBV11-2, the J call TRBJ2-7. The CDR3 length is 15 residues, termini included. Germline V CDR1 and CDR2: SGHAT, FQNNGV. CDR3 amino acids: CASSFGPGVDYEQYF.

The V call is TRBV27, the J call TRBJ1-2; TRBD1 matches at 7 bases. Germline V gives CDR1 MNHEY, CDR2 SMNVEV (reference sequence). Losses at the gene ends were 5 bases for V and 0 bases for J; bases not matched to a gene: 6. The CDR3 sequence is 15 residues long. CDR3 protein: CASSPSTGPNYGYTF. CDR3 DNA sequence: TGTGCCAGCAGTCCATCGACAGGGCCTAACTATGGCTACACCTTC.

J is TRBJ2-1 and V is TRBV18; no definite D call. Germline assignment: CDR1 KGHSH and CDR2 LQKENI. V was pared by 8 bases and J by 7 bases, with 18 bases between. The CDR3 covers 14 residues. This chain's CDR3 is CASPHQRVWNEQFF. CDR3 sequence (DNA): TGTGCCAGCCCTCACCAAAGAGTTTGGAATGAGCAGTTCTTC. The variable domain in full, with the rest retrieved from reference TRBV18 and TRBJ2-1, is NAGVMQNPRHLVRRRGQEARLRCSPMKGHSHVYWYRQLPEEGLKFMVYLQKENIIDESGMPKERFSAEFPKEGPSILRIQQVVRGDSAAYFCASPHQRVWNEQFFGPGTRLTVL.

This clone appeared once. The chain employs TRBV15 and TRBJ2-7, with D possibly matching TRBD2 (7 bases). Deletions cut 6 bases from V and 4 bases from J, with 13 bases between. This CDR3 has 13 amino acids. Germline-derived CDR1 and CDR2 are LNHNV and YYDKDF (reference sequence). The CDR3 loop reads CATSGGRGYEQYF. In DNA, the CDR3 is TGTGCCACCAGTGGTGGGAGGGGGTACGAGCAGTACTTC.

As for this clone: Within the sample, other DNA sequences also encode this same CDR3. The V call is TRBV7-2, the J call TRBJ2-5; D call uncertain. The germline V gene has CDR1 SGHTA and CDR2 FQGNSA. CDR3 length equals 13 residues. Trimming stripped 4 bases from V and 2 bases from J, with 8 bases between. CDR3 DNA: TGTGCCAGCAGCTCAACAAGGCAAGAGACCCAGTACTTC. It translates to CASSSTRQETQYF.

In DNA form, the CDR3 reads TGTGCAAGTCGGGGACTAGCGGGAGGGGTGGACAATGAGCAGTTCTTC. This gives the protein CASRGLAGGVDNEQFF. The rearrangement joins TRBV12-2 to TRBJ2-1; the table calls TRBD2, which could not be checked here. TRBV12-2 is a pseudogene segment. This CDR3 has 16 amino acids.